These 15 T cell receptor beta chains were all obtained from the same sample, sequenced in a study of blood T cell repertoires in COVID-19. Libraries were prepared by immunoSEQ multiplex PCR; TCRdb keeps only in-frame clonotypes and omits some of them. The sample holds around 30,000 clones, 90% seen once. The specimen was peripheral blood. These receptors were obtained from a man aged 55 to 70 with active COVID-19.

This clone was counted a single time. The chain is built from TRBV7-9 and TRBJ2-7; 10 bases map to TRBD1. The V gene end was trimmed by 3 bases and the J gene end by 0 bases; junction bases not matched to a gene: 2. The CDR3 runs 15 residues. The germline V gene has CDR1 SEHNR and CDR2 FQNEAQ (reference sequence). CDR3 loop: CASSLGQGISYEQYF. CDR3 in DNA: TGTGCCAGCAGCTTGGGACAGGGGATCTCCTACGAGCAGTACTTC.

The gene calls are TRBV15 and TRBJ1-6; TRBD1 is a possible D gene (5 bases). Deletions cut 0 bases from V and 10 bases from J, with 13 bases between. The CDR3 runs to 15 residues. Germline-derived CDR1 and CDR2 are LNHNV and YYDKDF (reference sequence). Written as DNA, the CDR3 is TGTGCCACCAGCAGAGATAATGGGGCGCGGTCACCCCTCCACTTT. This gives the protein CATSRDNGARSPLHF.

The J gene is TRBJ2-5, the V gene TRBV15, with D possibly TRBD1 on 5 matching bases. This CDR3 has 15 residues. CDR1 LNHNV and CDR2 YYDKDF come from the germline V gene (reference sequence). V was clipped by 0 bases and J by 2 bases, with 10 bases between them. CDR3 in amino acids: CATSRDRTLQETQYF. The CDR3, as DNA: TGTGCCACCAGCAGAGACCGGACACTACAAGAGACCCAGTACTTC. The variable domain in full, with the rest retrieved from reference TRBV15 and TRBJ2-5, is DAMVIQNPRYQVTQFGKPVTLSCSQTLNHNVMYWYQQKSSQAPKLLFHYYDKDFNNEADTPDNFQSRRPNTSFCFLDIRSPGLGDTAMYLCATSRDRTLQETQYFGPGTRLLVL.

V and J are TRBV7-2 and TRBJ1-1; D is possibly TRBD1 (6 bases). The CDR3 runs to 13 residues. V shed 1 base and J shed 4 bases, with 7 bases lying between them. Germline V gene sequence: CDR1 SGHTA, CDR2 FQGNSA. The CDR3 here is CASSLDRVTEAFF. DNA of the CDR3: TGTGCCAGCAGCTTAGACAGGGTCACTGAAGCTTTCTTT.

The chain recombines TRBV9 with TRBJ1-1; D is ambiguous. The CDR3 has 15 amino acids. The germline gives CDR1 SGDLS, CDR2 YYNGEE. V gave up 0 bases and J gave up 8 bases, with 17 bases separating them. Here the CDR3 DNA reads TGTGCCAGCAGCGTAGCTATGACCCCGCAGGCCGAAGCTTTCTTT. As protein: CASSVAMTPQAEAFF.

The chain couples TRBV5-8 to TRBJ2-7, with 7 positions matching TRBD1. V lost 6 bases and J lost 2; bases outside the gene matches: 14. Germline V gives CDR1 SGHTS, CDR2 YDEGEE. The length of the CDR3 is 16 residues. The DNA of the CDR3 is TGTGCCAGCAAACGAGGACAGGAGAGCTCTACCTACGAGCAGTACTTC. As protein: CASKRGQESSTYEQYF.

The CDR3 DNA reads TGTGCCACCAGTGATTCGACTAGCGGGGGCCCCCTCGGAACCACAGATACGCAGTATTTT. As protein: CATSDSTSGGPLGTTDTQYF. The chain couples TRBV24-1 to TRBJ2-3, with 12 bases identical to TRBD2. This CDR3 has 20 amino acids. Per germline, CDR1 KGHDR and CDR2 SFDVKD. The junction had 13 bases not matched to a gene; V was cut back by 2 bases and J by 2 bases.

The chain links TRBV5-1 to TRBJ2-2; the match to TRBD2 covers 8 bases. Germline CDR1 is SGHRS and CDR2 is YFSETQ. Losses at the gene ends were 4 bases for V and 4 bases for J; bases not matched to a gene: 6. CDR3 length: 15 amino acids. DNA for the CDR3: TGCGCCAGCAGCATCCCGGGGGGGGTCACCGGGGAGCTGTTTTTT. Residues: CASSIPGGVTGELFF.

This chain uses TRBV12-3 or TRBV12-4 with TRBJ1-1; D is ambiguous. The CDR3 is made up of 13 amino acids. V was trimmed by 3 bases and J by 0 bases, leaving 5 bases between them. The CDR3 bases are TGTGCCAGCAGTTTGGGCATGAACACTGAAGCTTTCTTT. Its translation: CASSLGMNTEAFF.

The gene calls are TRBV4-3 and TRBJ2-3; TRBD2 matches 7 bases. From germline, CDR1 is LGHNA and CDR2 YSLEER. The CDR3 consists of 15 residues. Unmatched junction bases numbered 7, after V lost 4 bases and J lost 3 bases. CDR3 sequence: CASSPAGEGTDTQYF. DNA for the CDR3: TGCGCCAGCAGCCCCGCCGGGGAGGGAACAGATACGCAGTATTTT.

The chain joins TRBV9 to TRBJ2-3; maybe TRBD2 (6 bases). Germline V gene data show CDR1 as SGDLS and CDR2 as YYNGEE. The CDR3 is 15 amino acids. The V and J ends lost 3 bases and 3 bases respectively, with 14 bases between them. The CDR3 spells CASSAKGLRTDTQYF. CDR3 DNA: TGTGCCAGCAGCGCAAAGGGACTGCGGACAGATACGCAGTATTTT. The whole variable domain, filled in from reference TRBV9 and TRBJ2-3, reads DSGVTQTPKHLITATGQRVTLRCSPRSGDLSVYWYQQSLDQGLQFLIQYYNGEERAKGNILERFSAQQFPDLHSELNLSSLELGDSALYFCASSAKGLRTDTQYFGPGTRLTVL.

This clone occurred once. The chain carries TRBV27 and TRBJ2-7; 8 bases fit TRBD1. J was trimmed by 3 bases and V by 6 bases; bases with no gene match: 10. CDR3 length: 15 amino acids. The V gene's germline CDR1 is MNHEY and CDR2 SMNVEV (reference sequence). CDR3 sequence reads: CASRPIRDRHYEQYF. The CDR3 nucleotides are TGTGCCAGCAGACCGATCCGGGACAGGCACTACGAGCAGTACTTC.

The CDR3 protein is CASGTYDSPLHF. The DNA of the CDR3 is TGTGCCAGCGGGACTTATGATTCACCCCTCCACTTT. This sequence joins TRBV9 and TRBJ1-6; tentative D call: TRBD1 (5 bases). Trimming took 7 bases from V and 8 from J, leaving 10 bases between them. In germline, CDR1 is SGDLS, CDR2 YYNGEE. There are 12 residues in the CDR3.

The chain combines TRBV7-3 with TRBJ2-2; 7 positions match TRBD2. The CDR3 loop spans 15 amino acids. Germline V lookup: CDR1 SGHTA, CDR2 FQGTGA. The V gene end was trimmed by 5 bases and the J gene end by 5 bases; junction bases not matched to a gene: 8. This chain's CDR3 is CASSESGVSTGELFF. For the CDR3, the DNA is TGTGCCAGCAGCGAAAGCGGGGTGTCGACCGGGGAGCTGTTTTTT.

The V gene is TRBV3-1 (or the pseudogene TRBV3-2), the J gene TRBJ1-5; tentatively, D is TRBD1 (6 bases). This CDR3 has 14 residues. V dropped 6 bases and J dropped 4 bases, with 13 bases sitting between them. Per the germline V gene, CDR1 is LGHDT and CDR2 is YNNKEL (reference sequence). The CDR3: CASSTGHINQPQHF. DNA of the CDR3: TGTGCCAGCAGTACGGGACATATTAATCAGCCCCAGCATTTT.